Detailed here is one T cell receptor beta chain. Described time point: persistent/refractory GD, antithyroid drugs over 5 years with positive TRAb. With RNA extracted from PBMCs as input, the TCR library was made. This sample was included in a study of regulatory T cells in long-lasting Graves disease. The V gene's germline CDR1 is SQVTM and CDR2 ANQGSEA. This CDR3 is 15 amino acids long. V was pared by 4 bases and J by 12 bases, with 18 bases of the junction left unmatched. Construction of the TCR beta libraries employed iRepertoire HTBI primers in conjunction with Arm-PCR of CDR3 regions. TCRdb reprocessed the multiplex PCR reads with MiXCR, giving one entry per CDR3 protein. The data contain 300,000 to 350,000 distinct CDR3 sequences, around a fifth of them seen just once; the ten biggest clones take up less than 35%.

The chain recombines TRBV29-1 with TRBJ1-1; 9 bases match TRBD1. This sample comprised peripheral blood mononuclear cells (PBMCs), obtained when the disease was refractory, from a patient treated with antithyroid drugs. The receptor comes from a female donor with Graves disease. CDR3 nucleotides: TGCAGCGTTGCCGCAAATGACAGGGGGGCCTCTACCCCTTTCTTT. Protein sequence: CSVAANDRGASTPFF.